Listed below are T cell receptor beta chains from one sample, sequenced in a study of blood T cell repertoires in COVID-19. Sequencing used immunoSEQ multiplex PCR; TCRdb keeps in-frame clones, though not all of them. The sample carries 210,000 or so clones, approximately 79% recorded once. Sequenced sample: peripheral blood. These receptors were obtained from a man aged 45-60 years who had recovered from COVID-19. CDR3s include the opening cysteine and the closing phenylalanine or tryptophan. The D gene is left open where the match is weak. For some rows the clone size is stated as once, few or many, or as a class when expanded; others skip it.

v_call	j_call	clone_size	d_call	cdr3_aa	cdr3_nt
TRBV29-1	TRBJ2-5	-	-	CSVTGSRVGETQYF	TGCAGCGTTACAGGGTCTAGGGTAGGAGAGACCCAGTACTTC
TRBV5-3	TRBJ1-6	few	TRBD1	CARSVDRGYLNSPLHF	TGTGCCAGAAGCGTGGACAGGGGGTATCTTAATTCACCCCTCCACTTT
TRBV11-3	TRBJ2-3	-	TRBD2	CASSLGDRTSGSADTQYF	TGTGCCAGCAGCTTAGGGGACCGGACTAGCGGGAGCGCGGATACGCAGTATTTT
TRBV19	TRBJ1-1	-	-	CASKPGILRYTEAFF	TGTGCCAGTAAGCCAGGGATCCTTAGGTATACTGAAGCTTTCTTT
TRBV7-9	TRBJ2-7	few	TRBD1	CASTMDRGTYEQYF	TGTGCCAGCACAATGGACAGGGGAACCTACGAGCAGTACTTC
TRBV30	TRBJ1-3	-	TRBD1	CAWTVDRSDLSGNTIYF	TGTGCCTGGACTGTGGACAGGTCCGACCTCTCTGGAAACACCATATATTTT
TRBV6-5	TRBJ2-7	-	TRBD2	CASSSQAGARVQYF	TGTGCCAGCAGTTCCCAAGCGGGAGCACGTGTGCAGTACTTC
TRBV12-3/TRBV12-4	TRBJ2-5	-	-	CASTITRETQYF	TGTGCCAGCACCATCACAAGAGAGACCCAGTACTTC
TRBV5-1	TRBJ2-2	-	-	CASSLPRDGELFF	TGCGCCAGCAGCTTGCCCAGGGACGGGGAGCTGTTTTTT
TRBV6-5	TRBJ1-4	-	TRBD1	CASRTGQGNEKLFF	TGTGCCAGCAGGACGGGACAGGGGAATGAAAAACTGTTTTTT
TRBV4-1	TRBJ1-5	few	TRBD1	CASSHGTGVGQPQHF	TGCGCCAGCAGCCATGGGACAGGGGTTGGACAGCCCCAGCATTTT
TRBV14	TRBJ2-1	-	-	CASSRTSAGEQFF	TGTGCCAGCAGCAGGACTTCGGCGGGTGAGCAGTTCTTC
TRBV2	TRBJ2-7	few	-	CASSETLVAAYEQYF	TGTGCCAGCAGTGAAACCTTGGTAGCGGCTTACGAGCAGTACTTC
TRBV7-2	TRBJ1-6	few	TRBD1	CASSLGTGASPLHF	TGTGCCAGCAGCTTAGGGACAGGGGCATCACCCCTCCACTTT
TRBV9	TRBJ2-7	few	TRBD1	CASSVALGQGEQYF	TGTGCCAGCAGCGTAGCTTTAGGACAGGGAGAGCAGTACTTC
TRBV11-2	TRBJ2-2	-	TRBD1	CASSTGTGVTGELFF	TGTGCCAGCAGCACCGGGACAGGGGTGACCGGGGAGCTGTTTTTT
TRBV9	TRBJ2-2	-	TRBD2	CASSSGLEFYSGELFF	TGTGCCAGCAGCTCTGGACTAGAATTTTATTCCGGGGAGCTGTTTTTT
TRBV25-1	TRBJ2-7	few	-	CASSGQNVYEQYF	TGTGCCAGCAGCGGACAGAATGTCTACGAGCAGTACTTC
TRBV28	TRBJ2-5	few	-	CASSHGLRETQYF	TGTGCCAGCAGTCACGGACTAAGAGAGACCCAGTACTTC
TRBV7-6	TRBJ2-3	-	-	CASSFGSSSTDTQYF	TGTGCCAGCAGCTTCGGGTCTAGTAGCACAGATACGCAGTATTTT
TRBV4-1	TRBJ2-5	few	TRBD2	CASSQLSGRIQETQYF	TGCGCCAGCAGCCAACTCAGCGGGAGGATCCAAGAGACCCAGTACTTC
TRBV5-1	TRBJ2-5	-	-	CASSVLGTTQETQYF	TGCGCCAGCAGCGTGTTGGGCACCACCCAGGAGACCCAGTACTTC
TRBV10-3	TRBJ1-4	once	TRBD1	CAISEGGGYEKLFF	TGTGCCATCAGTGAGGGAGGGGGCTATGAAAAACTGTTTTTT
TRBV27	TRBJ1-1	-	-	CASSPAKNTEAFF	TGTGCCAGCAGTCCCGCGAAGAACACTGAAGCTTTCTTT
TRBV7-7	TRBJ2-1	-	TRBD2	CARSTQRGSYNEQFF	TGTGCCAGATCCACCCAGCGGGGTTCCTACAATGAGCAGTTCTTC
TRBV19	TRBJ2-1	-	TRBD2	CASSIRSGRQNEQFF	TGTGCCAGTAGTATACGAAGCGGGAGACAGAATGAGCAGTTCTTC
TRBV7-2	TRBJ1-2	-	-	CASSYDRTNYGYTF	TGTGCCAGCAGCTACGACAGGACCAACTATGGCTACACCTTC
TRBV30	TRBJ1-1	-	TRBD1	CAWTRNRGGNTEAFF	TGTGCCTGGACTAGAAACAGGGGTGGGAACACTGAAGCTTTCTTT
TRBV24-1	TRBJ2-5	-	TRBD1	CATSDPVGQGVETQYF	TGTGCCACCAGTGATCCGGTAGGACAGGGCGTAGAGACCCAGTACTTC
TRBV12-3/TRBV12-4	TRBJ1-2	once	-	CASSFLGVAGYTF	TGTGCCAGCAGTTTTTTAGGGGTCGCTGGCTACACCTTC
TRBV9	TRBJ2-1	-	TRBD2	CASVKSGTPHNEQFF	TGTGCCAGCGTTAAAAGCGGGACCCCCCACAATGAGCAGTTCTTC
TRBV12-5	TRBJ2-1	-	TRBD2	CASGRTSGNNEQFF	TGTGCTAGTGGTAGGACTAGCGGAAACAATGAGCAGTTCTTC
TRBV9	TRBJ2-3	-	-	CASSEDRARDTQYF	TGTGCCAGCAGCGAAGACCGCGCTAGGGATACGCAGTATTTT
TRBV11-2	TRBJ2-1	-	-	CASSTSFSSHEQFF	TGTGCCAGCAGCACTTCTTTTAGCTCGCATGAGCAGTTCTTC
TRBV11-2	TRBJ2-7	-	TRBD2	CASSSRLAGGLESYEQYF	TGTGCCAGCAGCTCAAGACTAGCGGGAGGTCTAGAAAGCTACGAGCAGTACTTC
TRBV5-1	TRBJ1-6	-	-	CASSPKDTTGYYNSPLHF	TGCGCCAGCAGCCCTAAAGATACCACAGGGTATTATAATTCACCCCTCCACTTT
TRBV29-1	TRBJ2-3	few	TRBD1	CSVDGQGVADTQYF	TGCAGCGTTGATGGACAGGGGGTGGCAGATACGCAGTATTTT
TRBV7-6	TRBJ2-7	-	TRBD2	CASSFGAGVQYEQYF	TGTGCCAGCAGCTTCGGAGCGGGAGTTCAATACGAGCAGTACTTC
TRBV3-1/TRBV3-2	TRBJ2-3	-	-	CASSQVSDTQYF	TGTGCCAGCAGCCAAGTATCAGATACGCAGTATTTT
TRBV19	TRBJ2-7	-	-	CASSAPGTPGSYEQYF	TGTGCCAGTAGTGCCCCCGGGACTCCAGGCTCCTACGAGCAGTACTTC
TRBV5-5	TRBJ2-3	-	TRBD2	CASSLRTSSSSTDTQYF	TGTGCCAGCAGCCTCCGGACTAGTAGCTCCAGCACAGATACGCAGTATTTT
TRBV5-1	TRBJ2-7	-	TRBD2	CASSLGISGRAYEQYF	TGCGCCAGCAGCCTAGGGATTAGCGGGAGGGCCTACGAGCAGTACTTC
TRBV14	TRBJ2-7	-	TRBD2	CASSQNLGLVRQYF	TGTGCCAGCAGCCAAAACCTCGGACTAGTGCGGCAGTACTTC
TRBV4-2	TRBJ1-6	-	-	CASSYSGVSPLHF	TGTGCCAGCAGCTATTCAGGGGTTTCACCCCTCCACTTT
TRBV23-1	TRBJ2-7	-	TRBD1	CASSPPDRGRVGNYEQYF	TGCGCCAGCAGTCCTCCCGACAGGGGGCGCGTCGGCAACTACGAGCAGTACTTC
TRBV9	TRBJ2-3	once	-	CASSADWGGPRRDTQYF	TGTGCCAGCAGCGCCGATTGGGGGGGGCCCCGACGAGATACGCAGTATTTT
TRBV19	TRBJ1-1	-	TRBD1	CASSWDSRNTEAFF	TGTGCCAGTAGTTGGGACAGCCGGAACACTGAAGCTTTCTTT
TRBV5-6	TRBJ1-4	once	TRBD1	CASSLGAGQGLRGEKLFF	TGTGCCAGCAGCTTGGGCGCGGGACAGGGTCTTCGAGGGGAAAAACTGTTTTTT